Each of the 29 T cell receptor beta chains below was sequenced from the same sample in a study of CD8 T cells in Susac syndrome. An input of about 0.45 to 1 ug of RNA was subjected to reverse transcription using random hexamers. TCRdb re-derived calls from the immunoSEQ multiplex PCR reads in MiXCR, one entry per CDR3 protein. The sample shows approximately 120,000 distinct CDR3 sequences, over 85% of them seen only once. Sequenced: CD8+ T cells from PBMCs. Source of these receptors: a human donor with multiple sclerosis.

This chain connects TRBV4-1 to TRBJ1-5, with 7 nucleotides matching TRBD1. J lost 0 bases, V lost 1 base, and 6 bases had no gene match. Germline V CDR1 and CDR2: MGHRA, YSYEKL. The CDR3 totals 17 residues. The CDR3 loop reads CASSQGAGQLSNQPQHF. CDR3 sequence (DNA): TGCGCCAGCAGCCAAGGGGCGGGACAGCTTAGCAATCAGCCCCAGCATTTT.

CDR3 nucleotide sequence: TGTGCCAGCAGTTGGACAGTTAATGAAAAACTGTTTTTT. It specifies CASSWTVNEKLFF. The rearrangement uses TRBV27 and TRBJ1-4, with a weak D call TRBD1 (6 bases). The CDR3 is made up of 13 amino acids. V was cut by 4 bases and J by 4 bases, with 7 bases left in between. Germline V lookup: CDR1 MNHEY, CDR2 SMNVEV (reference sequence).

The rearrangement joins TRBV5-1 to TRBJ1-2, with a tentative D call TRBD1 (6 bases). Germline V gene data show CDR1 as SGHRS and CDR2 as YFSETQ. Trimming left V 7 bases short and J 4 bases short, with 11 bases between. The CDR3 sequence is 12 residues long. This CDR3 is CASQGQSYGYTF. The CDR3 DNA sequence: TGCGCCAGCCAGGGGCAGAGCTATGGCTACACCTTC.

This chain uses TRBV4-1 with TRBJ1-1, with TRBD1 identical over 9 bases. Germline trimming cut 5 bases from V and 1 base from J; bases unmatched to any gene: 5. The CDR3 has 15 residues. Per germline, CDR1 MGHRA and CDR2 YSYEKL. The DNA for the CDR3 is TGCGCCAGCAGCGACTGGGACAGGGAGAACACTGAAGCTTTCTTT. It encodes CASSDWDRENTEAFF.

The V call is TRBV4-1, the J call TRBJ1-2, with TRBD1 matching 7 bases. The ends lost 5 bases at V and 8 bases at J; junction bases unmatched: 14. The CDR3 runs to 15 residues. Germline-derived CDR1 and CDR2 are MGHRA and YSYEKL. The CDR3 loop reads CASSNDRESARGYTF. The CDR3 DNA is TGCGCCAGCAGCAACGACAGGGAATCGGCGAGAGGCTACACCTTC.

V and J are TRBV4-1 and TRBJ2-7, with D unclear. V lost 1 base and J lost 3, with 7 bases in between. Per germline, CDR1 MGHRA and CDR2 YSYEKL. The CDR3 loop spans 13 amino acids. Here the CDR3 DNA reads TGCGCCAGCAGCCAAGCTAACAACTACGAGCAGTACTTC. Its protein product is CASSQANNYEQYF.

J is TRBJ2-5 and V is TRBV5-6; possibly TRBD1 or TRBD2 for D (6 bases each). Deletions cut 4 bases from V and 4 bases from J, with 23 bases between. The V gene's germline CDR1 is SGHDT and CDR2 YYEEEE. This CDR3 has 17 amino acids. The CDR3 spells CASSPGRDTPRRETQYF. In nucleotides, the CDR3 is TGTGCCAGCAGCCCAGGGCGGGACACCCCCCGGAGAGAGACCCAGTACTTC.

The chain recombines TRBV9 with TRBJ2-1; 8 bases are a match to TRBD2. Trimming removed 3 bases from V and 1 base from J; junction bases left unmatched: 9. Looked up from germline, CDR1 is SGDLS and CDR2 is YYNGEE. This CDR3 comprises 17 residues. The CDR3: CASSAPGGKGSYNEQFF. The CDR3 DNA sequence: TGTGCCAGCAGCGCGCCGGGGGGGAAGGGGTCCTACAATGAGCAGTTCTTC.

This chain links TRBV3-1 with TRBJ1-2; D gene uncertain. Between the trimmed V and J ends, which lost 3 bases and 5 bases, there was a span of 16 bases. The CDR3 contains 15 residues. Looked up from germline, CDR1 is LGHDT and CDR2 is YNNKEL (reference sequence). The CDR3 sequence is CASSHPISGFYGYTF. The CDR3 DNA follows: TGTGCCAGCAGCCACCCCATATCCGGGTTTTATGGCTACACCTTC. The entire variable domain, with the rest obtained from reference TRBV3-1 and TRBJ1-2, is as follows: DTAVSQTPKYLVTQMGNDKSIKCEQNLGHDTMYWYKQDSKKFLKIMFSYNNKELIINETVPNRFSPKSPDKAHLNLHINSLELGDSAVYFCASSHPISGFYGYTFGSGTRLTVV.

This rearrangement joins TRBV7-2 to TRBJ2-5, with D possibly being TRBD1 (5 bases). Trimming shortened V by 5 bases and J by 5 bases, and 18 bases separated the two germline ends. The CDR3 covers 15 residues. Germline V CDR1 and CDR2: SGHTA, FQGNSA. CDR3 sequence (DNA): TGTGCCAGCAGCCCTCCGACAGCACGGCTGGAGACCCAGTACTTC. The encoded protein is CASSPPTARLETQYF.

The chain combines TRBV11-2 with TRBJ1-3; no clear D gene. With 2 bases removed from V and 4 bases from J, the gap between germline ends came to 9 bases. Looked up from germline, CDR1 is SGHAT and CDR2 is FQNNGV. This CDR3 comprises 14 residues. This CDR3 reads CASSLSPLGNTIYF. The CDR3 nucleotides read TGTGCCAGCAGCTTATCTCCTCTGGGAAACACCATATATTTT.

The rearrangement joins TRBV5-1 to TRBJ2-2, with D perhaps matching TRBD2 (6 bases). Trimming removed 2 bases at V and 6 bases at J, with 14 bases between. Germline CDR1 and CDR2: SGHRS and YFSETQ. There are 15 residues in the CDR3. The CDR3 nucleotides are TGCGCCAGCAGCTTCCCCCAGGGACTGGCCGGGGAGCTGTTTTTT. Its protein is CASSFPQGLAGELFF.

The V call is TRBV6-4, the J call TRBJ2-1, with TRBD2 matching over 9 bases. The CDR3 runs 14 residues. Trimming removed 3 bases from V and 8 bases from J; junction bases left unmatched: 5. Germline V CDR1 and CDR2: MRHNA, SNTAGT. The CDR3 sequence: CASSEGLAQDEQFF. For the CDR3, the DNA is TGTGCCAGCAGTGAGGGACTAGCTCAGGATGAGCAGTTCTTC.

This chain links TRBV14 with TRBJ2-1; TRBD2 matches at 7 bases. CDR1 and CDR2 from the germline V gene are SGHDN and FVKESK. The CDR3 consists of 15 residues. V trimming: 0 bases; J trimming: 8 bases; junction bases outside the gene matches: 7. In DNA form, the CDR3 reads TGTGCCAGCAGCCAAGATCGGCGGGAGTTGGATGAGCAGTTCTTC. Protein sequence: CASSQDRRELDEQFF.

V gene TRBV4-1 combines with J gene TRBJ1-2; 11 bases map to TRBD1. J was trimmed by 5 bases and V by 3 bases; bases with no gene match: 8. The germline V gene has CDR1 MGHRA and CDR2 YSYEKL. CDR3 length equals 16 residues. The CDR3 spells CASSQERDRGGYGYTF. The CDR3 DNA follows: TGCGCCAGCAGCCAGGAAAGGGACAGGGGGGGATATGGCTACACCTTC.

The genes are TRBV7-9 and TRBJ1-2, with D possibly matching TRBD1 (5 bases). Per germline, CDR1 SEHNR and CDR2 FQNEAQ (reference sequence). Trimming cost V 2 bases and J 8 bases, with 15 bases left between them. This CDR3 is built from 14 residues. CDR3 in DNA: TGTGCCAGCAGCTTAAGTGGGGCAGGGAAGGGCTACACCTTC. Its protein product is CASSLSGAGKGYTF.

This clonotype was seen only once. This chain links TRBV5-6 with TRBJ1-1; D not resolved. Trimming shortened V by 4 bases and J by 6 bases, and 13 bases separated the two germline ends. The CDR3 has 13 amino acids. Germline-derived CDR1 and CDR2 are SGHDT and YYEEEE. For the CDR3, the DNA is TGTGCCAGCAGCCGAGTTGGGGAGGCTGAAGCTTTCTTT. It is translated as CASSRVGEAEAFF.

The chain is built from TRBV28 and TRBJ2-3; 13 nucleotides agree with TRBD2. CDR3 length equals 16 residues. The V gene's germline CDR1 is MDHEN and CDR2 SYDVKM. J was trimmed by 6 bases and V by 4 bases; bases with no gene match: 7. For the CDR3, the DNA is TGTGCCAGCAGTTCCCGACTAGCGGGGGGTTTGGATACGCAGTATTTT. It codes for CASSSRLAGGLDTQYF.

This chain uses TRBV7-9 with TRBJ2-6, with D possibly matching TRBD1 (6 bases). Germline CDR1 reads SEHNR; CDR2 reads FQNEAQ (reference sequence). The CDR3 runs 19 residues. V was pared by 10 bases and J by 0 bases, with 25 bases between. This CDR3 reads CATTPRPGQISSGANVLTF. CDR3 DNA sequence: TGTGCCACCACGCCCCGGCCGGGACAAATAAGCTCTGGGGCCAACGTCCTGACTTTC.

The rearrangement links TRBV7-2 to TRBJ1-1; D is possibly TRBD1 (5 bases). Germline CDR1 SGHTA, CDR2 FQGNSA. The CDR3 runs 14 residues. Trimming stripped 5 bases from V and 7 bases from J, with 17 bases between. In DNA form, the CDR3 reads TGTGCCAGCAGCGAGTCGTCGGGACGGAGTGAAGCTTTCTTT. Protein: CASSESSGRSEAFF. Using reference TRBV7-2 and TRBJ1-1 for the parts outside the CDR3, the full variable domain is GAGVSQSPSNKVTEKGKDVELRCDPISGHTALYWYRQSLGQGLEFLIYFQGNSAPDKSGLPSDRFSAERTGGSVSTLTIQRTQQEDSAVYLCASSESSGRSEAFFGQGTRLTVV.

This rearrangement joins TRBV9 to TRBJ1-5; D remains ambiguous. CDR3 length equals 14 residues. CDR1 and CDR2 from the germline V gene are SGDLS and YYNGEE. Trimming pared 0 bases from V and 3 bases from J, leaving 7 bases between. The CDR3 DNA follows: TGTGCCAGCAGCGTAGGGCGCAACAATCAGCCCCAGCATTTT. Protein product: CASSVGRNNQPQHF.

The CDR3 sequence is CASSLRLGDEEQFF. The CDR3 DNA reads TGTGCCAGCAGCTTACGCCTAGGGGACGAAGAGCAGTTCTTC. This chain connects TRBV7-3 to TRBJ2-1; D might be TRBD1 or TRBD2, each matching 5 bases. In germline, CDR1 is SGHTA, CDR2 FQGTGA. Deletions cut 2 bases from V and 10 bases from J, with 15 bases between. The CDR3 contains 14 residues.

This clonotype was picked up one time. The gene calls are TRBV3-1 and TRBJ2-7; TRBD1 agrees at 7 bases. CDR1 and CDR2 (germline): LGHDT, YNNKEL (reference sequence). J lost 4 bases, V lost 4 bases, and 7 bases had no gene match. This CDR3 comprises 14 residues. CDR3 residues: CASSRRQGPYEQYF. CDR3 nucleotide sequence: TGTGCCAGCAGCCGGAGACAGGGCCCGTACGAGCAGTACTTC.

This chain connects TRBV27 to TRBJ2-1, with D perhaps matching TRBD1 (6 bases). This CDR3 region has 13 residues. Germline CDR1 MNHEY, CDR2 SMNVEV (reference sequence). V lost 2 bases to trimming and J lost 5 bases, with 7 bases between them. The DNA for the CDR3 is TGTGCCAGCAGTTTAGGACAGAACAATGAGCAGTTCTTC. It yields the protein CASSLGQNNEQFF.

The chain employs TRBV19 and TRBJ1-2; D is perhaps TRBD1 (5 bases). Trimming took 9 bases from V and 0 from J, leaving 8 bases between them. The V gene's germline CDR1 is LNHDA and CDR2 SQIVND (reference sequence). The CDR3 length is 12 residues. Here the CDR3 reads CASQGANYGYTF. Here the CDR3 DNA reads TGTGCCAGCCAGGGTGCTAACTATGGCTACACCTTC.

This chain uses TRBV9 with TRBJ2-5, with a possible D match to TRBD1 (6 bases). The CDR3 has 13 amino acids. Trimming pared 4 bases from V and 4 bases from J, leaving 11 bases between. Germline CDR1 and CDR2: SGDLS and YYNGEE. CDR3: CASSRGQLETQYF. For the CDR3, the DNA is TGTGCCAGCAGCCGAGGACAGCTAGAGACCCAGTACTTC.

The rearrangement uses TRBV13 and TRBJ2-3, with TRBD2 matching 12 bases. The J segment lost 3 bases and the V segment lost 5 bases, leaving 9 bases of the junction unmatched. There are 17 residues in the CDR3. Germline CDR1 is PRHDT and CDR2 is FYEKMQ (reference sequence). CDR3 region: CASSGRRTSGITDTQYF. DNA of the CDR3: TGTGCCAGCAGCGGCCGGAGGACTAGCGGGATAACAGATACGCAGTATTTT.

The V gene is TRBV18, the J gene TRBJ2-3, with no clear D. CDR1 and CDR2 (germline): KGHSH, LQKENI. The CDR3 length is 10 residues. The germline V and J ends were trimmed by 8 bases and 5 bases, with 5 bases remaining between them. The CDR3 coding sequence is TGTGCCAGCAGTAGAGATACGCAGTATTTT. The encoded protein is CASSRDTQYF.

The J gene is TRBJ2-2, the V gene TRBV5-1; D is uncertain. Trimming stripped 2 bases from V and 6 bases from J, with 8 bases between. Per germline, CDR1 SGHRS and CDR2 YFSETQ. CDR3 length: 13 residues. DNA for the CDR3: TGCGCCAGCAGCTTTTCGAGGCCCGGGGAGCTGTTTTTT. As protein: CASSFSRPGELFF.